This T cell receptor beta chain was recorded in a study of T cell changes during pregnancy in multiple sclerosis. Trimming cost V 5 bases and J 1 base; bases outside gene matches: 8. This CDR3 contains 16 residues. The V gene's germline CDR1 is SGHVS and CDR2 FNYEAQ. Profiled with immunoSEQ multiplex PCR; TCRdb holds only in-frame clones, not every one. The sample carries 35,000 to 40,000 clones, 90% to 95% recorded once. This sample comprised CD8+ T cells from peripheral blood mononuclear cells, obtained in the second trimester of pregnancy. The chain links TRBV7-6 to TRBJ1-1; 9 nucleotides agree with TRBD1. The source of this sequence is a female donor with multiple sclerosis, enrolled in a pregnancy study. The chain's CDR3 is CASSNPKGQGNTEAFF. In DNA form, the CDR3 reads TGTGCCAGCAGCAACCCAAAGGGACAGGGGAACACTGAAGCTTTCTTT.